These 32 T cell receptor beta chains share one sample of origin, sequenced in a study of T cell repertoires in cytomegalovirus infection. MiXCR was run by TCRdb on the reads, yielding one entry per CDR3 protein. The table lists approximately 250,000 distinct CDR3 sequences, approximately 9.2% of them singletons. Sequences were obtained from PBMCs. These receptors originate from a human donor in good health (CMV status not recorded). Some clones in this sample may be carry-over from other donors' samples.

This clonotype was detected only a few times. This chain uses TRBV7-9 with TRBJ2-1; no firm D call. Per germline, CDR1 SEHNR and CDR2 FQNEAQ (reference sequence). The CDR3 consists of 12 residues. Trimming cost V 5 bases and J 9 bases, with 11 bases left between them. DNA of the CDR3: TGTGCCAGCAGCACCCCGCTGGGTGAGCAGTTCTTC. Translated: CASSTPLGEQFF.

In this sample, this clonotype turned up many times. V usage is TRBV28 and J usage is TRBJ2-2; 8 bases fit TRBD1. This CDR3 has 15 residues. Trimming took 3 bases from V and 5 from J; bases not matched to a gene: 5. In germline, CDR1 is MDHEN, CDR2 SYDVKM. The CDR3 coding sequence is TGTGCCAGCAGTTTCCCAGGGGGCGCGACCGGGGAGCTGTTTTTT. Its protein product is CASSFPGGATGELFF.

J is TRBJ2-1 and V is TRBV10-2, with D maybe TRBD1 (5 bases). The CDR3 length is 15 residues. V dropped 3 bases and J dropped 4 bases, with 13 bases sitting between them. The germline V gene encodes CDR1 WSHSY and CDR2 SAAADI. In nucleotides, the CDR3 is TGCGCCAGCAGTGATCTCCCCAGACAGTACAATGAGCAGTTCTTC. This encodes CASSDLPRQYNEQFF.

This clonotype occurred many times. The rearrangement uses TRBV7-2 and TRBJ2-7; the D call may be TRBD1 or TRBD2 (5 bases each). The V gene lost 3 bases and the J gene lost 0 bases, with 12 bases spanning the gap. Germline V gene data show CDR1 as SGHTA and CDR2 as FQGNSA. This CDR3 contains 15 residues. CDR3 nucleotides: TGTGCCAGCAGCTTCCACCGGGACGCCTCCTACGAGCAGTACTTC. Amino acids: CASSFHRDASYEQYF.

J is TRBJ2-7 and V is TRBV11-3; D is possibly TRBD1 or TRBD2 (5 bases each). This CDR3 region has 16 residues. Germline V CDR1 and CDR2: SGHNT, YENEEA. Trimming removed 4 bases at V and 0 bases at J, with 16 bases between. The CDR3: CASSSGLGRISYEQYF. The CDR3 DNA sequence: TGTGCCAGCAGCTCCGGCCTGGGACGGATCTCCTACGAGCAGTACTTC.

This clonotype came up many times. The CDR3 nucleotides are TGTGCCAGCAGCAAGCGAGGGACAGACAATGAGCAGTTCTTC. Its protein is CASSKRGTDNEQFF. V is TRBV7-6 and J is TRBJ2-1; TRBD1 matches at 7 bases. The CDR3 spans 14 residues. Germline V gives CDR1 SGHVS, CDR2 FNYEAQ. V dropped 5 bases and J dropped 5; count of bases not matched to a gene: 6.

This clonotype was seen at least ten times. V is TRBV7-6 and J is TRBJ1-4, with D perhaps matching TRBD1 (5 bases). The CDR3 covers 16 residues. V was shortened by 5 bases and J by 0 bases, with 13 bases between the two germline ends. The germline V gene has CDR1 SGHVS and CDR2 FNYEAQ. This CDR3 is CASSRRDSATNEKLFF. CDR3 DNA: TGTGCCAGCAGCCGTCGGGACTCCGCAACTAATGAAAAACTGTTTTTT. The full variable domain, with the rest looked up from reference TRBV7-6 and TRBJ1-4, is GAGVSQSPRYKVTKRGQDVALRCDPISGHVSLYWYRQALGQGPEFLTYFNYEAQQDKSGLPNDRFSAERPEGSISTLTIQRTEQRDSAMYRCASSRRDSATNEKLFFGSGTQLSVL.

This clonotype was counted ten times or more. V and J are TRBV7-2 and TRBJ1-1; no firm D call. Germline loops: CDR1 SGHTA, CDR2 FQGNSA. The CDR3 spans 13 residues. Trimming shortened V by 3 bases and J by 3 bases, and 8 bases separated the two germline ends. Written as DNA, the CDR3 is TGTGCCAGCAGCTTTCTGAGCTACACTGAAGCTTTCTTT. It is translated as CASSFLSYTEAFF.

This clonotype showed up many times. This chain links TRBV7-2 with TRBJ2-7; D gene uncertain. The CDR3 totals 13 residues. V dropped 5 bases and J dropped 5 bases, with 13 bases sitting between them. Germline values: CDR1 SGHTA, CDR2 FQGNSA. CDR3 amino acids: CASSPTTFDEQYF. The CDR3 coding sequence is TGTGCCAGCAGCCCAACTACGTTCGACGAGCAGTACTTC.

This chain joins TRBV27 and TRBJ1-5; D not certain. Trimming left V 6 bases short and J 3 bases short, with 12 bases between. CDR1 and CDR2 (germline): MNHEY, SMNVEV (reference sequence). CDR3 length: 14 residues. CDR3 in DNA: TGTGCCAGCAGATCAATCGGGAACAATCAGCCCCAGCATTTT. Protein sequence: CASRSIGNNQPQHF.

This clonotype was detected ten times or more. The J gene is TRBJ2-2, the V gene TRBV19; 8 bases are a match to TRBD1. J lost 0 bases, V lost 1 base, and 4 bases had no gene match. Looked up from germline, CDR1 is LNHDA and CDR2 is SQIVND (reference sequence). The CDR3 has 17 amino acids. The CDR3 reads CASSIVTGGSNTGELFF. The CDR3 nucleotides read TGTGCCAGTAGTATAGTAACAGGGGGGTCGAACACCGGGGAGCTGTTTTTT.

Ten or more counts support this clonotype. Written as DNA, the CDR3 is TGTGCCTGGAGCCGGCTAGCGGACAACACAGATACGCAGTATTTT. Its translation is CAWSRLADNTDTQYF. V is TRBV30 and J is TRBJ2-3; 7 bases agree with TRBD2. This CDR3 has 15 amino acids. J gave up 2 bases and V 3 bases, and 8 bases lay outside the gene matches. CDR1 is GTSNPN and CDR2 is SVGIG in the germline V gene (reference sequence).

This clonotype showed up just a few times. The chain couples TRBV11-2 to TRBJ2-1, with 11 bases matching TRBD2. The CDR3 consists of 16 residues. Trimming removed 1 base from V and 8 bases from J; junction bases left unmatched: 7. From germline, CDR1 is SGHAT and CDR2 FQNNGV. Written as DNA, the CDR3 is TGTGCCAGCAGCTTAGCTTCTAGCGGGAGGTTGGATGAGCAGTTCTTC. Residues: CASSLASSGRLDEQFF.

The V and J genes are TRBV25-1 and TRBJ2-5; 9 bases fit TRBD1. The junction had 9 bases not matched to a gene; V was cut back by 5 bases and J by 5 bases. CDR3 length equals 15 residues. The germline V gene has CDR1 MGHDK and CDR2 SYGVNS. The CDR3 DNA sequence: TGTGCCAGCAGTCTAAACGACAGGGGGAGGGAGACCCAGTACTTC. This translates into CASSLNDRGRETQYF.

In this sample, this clonotype turned up many times. The genes are TRBV5-5 and TRBJ1-6, with a tentative D call TRBD1 (6 bases). Trimming stripped 4 bases from V and 5 bases from J, with 10 bases between. The CDR3 is 14 residues long. Germline lookup yields CDR1 SGHKS and CDR2 YYEKEE (reference sequence). The CDR3 spells CASSGGTNNSPLHF. The CDR3 DNA reads as TGTGCCAGCAGCGGCGGGACAAATAATTCACCCCTCCACTTT. Full variable domain (missing parts from reference TRBV5-5 and TRBJ1-6): DAGVTQSPTHLIKTRGQQVTLRCSPISGHKSVSWYQQVLGQGPQFIFQYYEKEERGRGNFPDRFSARQFPNYSSELNVNALLLGDSALYLCASSGGTNNSPLHFGNGTRLTVT.

The chain employs TRBV6-2 or TRBV6-3 and TRBJ1-2; D is ambiguous. V was clipped by 8 bases and J by 8 bases, with 15 bases between them. The CDR3 consists of 12 residues. The V gene's germline CDR1 is MNHEY and CDR2 SVGEGT. The CDR3 sequence: CASGLGWSGYTF. In DNA form, the CDR3 reads TGTGCCAGCGGACTAGGATGGTCGGGCTACACCTTC.

In its sample, this clonotype was seen many times. The chain links TRBV7-2 to TRBJ1-2; D is ambiguous. V lost 5 bases and J 4 bases, leaving 17 bases between the germline ends. The length of the CDR3 is 15 residues. CDR1 is SGHTA, CDR2 FQGNSA, per germline. The DNA of the CDR3 is TGTGCCAGCAGCCCTACTCCGGACGCGGGCTATGGCTACACCTTC. It encodes CASSPTPDAGYGYTF.

There are many counts of this clonotype. This chain links TRBV28 with TRBJ1-2; 7 nucleotides align to TRBD1. Looked up from germline, CDR1 is MDHEN and CDR2 is SYDVKM. The CDR3 is 14 amino acids. Trimming cost V 5 bases and J 2 bases; bases outside gene matches: 5. CDR3 in DNA: TGTGCCAGCAGTCGGACAGGAGGGAACTATGGCTACACCTTC. This codes for CASSRTGGNYGYTF.

This clonotype was seen a handful of times. The gene calls are TRBV24-1 and TRBJ1-1, with D perhaps matching TRBD1 (6 bases). The V and J ends lost 8 bases and 0 bases respectively, with 12 bases between them. The CDR3 spans 14 residues. The germline gives CDR1 KGHDR, CDR2 SFDVKD. CDR3 loop: CATKGTPLNTEAFF. The CDR3 DNA reads as TGTGCCACCAAGGGGACACCGTTGAACACTGAAGCTTTCTTT.

This clonotype was counted ten times or more. V and J are TRBV7-8 and TRBJ2-1; D gene unclear. V dropped 2 bases and J dropped 7 bases, with 12 bases sitting between them. The CDR3 spans 14 residues. CDR1 is SGHVS and CDR2 is FQNEAQ in the germline V gene. CDR3 coding DNA: TGTGCCAGCAGCTTATTGGGTTCTGGGAATGAGCAGTTCTTC. Translated, it gives CASSLLGSGNEQFF.

This clonotype was detected only a few times. The gene calls are TRBV6-2 or TRBV6-3 and TRBJ2-7, with 7 bases matching TRBD2. J was trimmed by 2 bases and V by 6 bases; bases with no gene match: 1. This CDR3 region has 12 residues. Per germline, CDR1 MNHEY and CDR2 SVGEGT. The chain's CDR3 is CASRGTTYEQYF. CDR3 sequence (DNA): TGTGCCAGCAGGGGGACTACCTACGAGCAGTACTTC.

This clonotype was picked up many times. The chain has TRBV7-2 and TRBJ2-5; D call uncertain. CDR1 and CDR2 (germline): SGHTA, FQGNSA. CDR3 length: 14 residues. Between the trimmed V and J ends, which lost 3 bases and 5 bases, there was a span of 13 bases. The CDR3 nucleotides are TGTGCCAGCAGCTTTGGCAGCCTACTGGAGACCCAGTACTTC. Translating gives CASSFGSLLETQYF.

Comment on this clonotype: Its ends do not fully match the called genes, so a read error is possible. The J gene is TRBJ2-1, the V gene TRBV19, with 9 bases lining up with TRBD2. The CDR3 is 12 amino acids. The germline V gene encodes CDR1 LNHDA and CDR2 SQIVND (reference sequence). The chain's CDR3 is CASSMGTSRVDF. CDR3 in DNA: TGTGCCAGTAGTATGGGGACTAGCAGGGTTGACTTC.

This clonotype was counted only a few times. The V and J genes are TRBV7-2 and TRBJ2-7; D gene ambiguous. The germline CDR1 and CDR2 sequences are SGHTA and FQGNSA. With 5 bases removed from V and 4 bases from J, the gap between germline ends came to 12 bases. The length of the CDR3 is 13 residues. CDR3 DNA: TGTGCCAGCAGCCCCCTCCCTAGGTACGAGCAGTACTTC. This sequence encodes CASSPLPRYEQYF.

The rearrangement links TRBV15 to TRBJ1-2; a weak D match, TRBD1 (5 bases). Looked up from germline, CDR1 is LNHNV and CDR2 is YYDKDF (reference sequence). V lost 0 bases and J lost 4, with 9 bases in between. This CDR3 comprises 14 residues. The CDR3 DNA follows: TGTGCCACCAGCAGAGACAGGGTGGCCTATGGCTACACCTTC. Its protein is CATSRDRVAYGYTF.

The sample holds many counts of this clonotype. V is TRBV12-3 or TRBV12-4 and J is TRBJ2-1, with a tentative D call TRBD1 (5 bases). This CDR3 is 14 amino acids long. V lost 6 bases and J lost 0, with 9 bases in between. DNA of the CDR3: TGTGCCAGCAGAGACCAGGGCTCCTACAATGAGCAGTTCTTC. It encodes CASRDQGSYNEQFF.

This clonotype was observed at least ten times. V gene TRBV7-2 combines with J gene TRBJ1-1, with D tentatively TRBD1 (5 bases). V lost 5 bases and J 1 base, leaving 20 bases between the germline ends. There are 17 residues in the CDR3. The germline gives CDR1 SGHTA, CDR2 FQGNSA. In DNA form, the CDR3 reads TGTGCCAGCAGCACTAGCGAGCGGGGCCGCCGGAACACTGAAGCTTTCTTT. Residues: CASSTSERGRRNTEAFF.

A few counts support this clonotype. The chain couples TRBV19 to TRBJ2-1; 8 bases map to TRBD2. Germline CDR1 reads LNHDA; CDR2 reads SQIVND (reference sequence). Losses at the gene ends were 3 bases for V and 8 bases for J; bases not matched to a gene: 3. This CDR3 has 13 residues. CDR3 amino acids: CASSIGLADEQFF. CDR3 DNA: TGTGCCAGTAGTATCGGACTAGCAGATGAGCAGTTCTTC.

Ten or more counts support this clonotype. The gene calls are TRBV7-2 and TRBJ2-1, with D perhaps matching TRBD1 (5 bases). The CDR3 contains 16 residues. V lost 1 base to trimming and J lost 7 bases, with 17 bases between them. The germline gives CDR1 SGHTA, CDR2 FQGNSA. DNA of the CDR3: TGTGCCAGCAGCTTAGTGTCAGGGATATCGGTTAATGAGCAGTTCTTC. Its translation: CASSLVSGISVNEQFF.

The sample holds many counts of this clonotype. The rearrangement joins TRBV11-3 to TRBJ1-1; no reliable D call. CDR3 length: 16 amino acids. Per germline, CDR1 SGHNT and CDR2 YENEEA. Trimming took 1 base from V and 4 from J, leaving 16 bases between them. CDR3 region: CASSLGDPPAGTEAFF. The CDR3 DNA reads as TGTGCCAGCAGCTTAGGGGATCCCCCAGCGGGCACTGAAGCTTTCTTT.

This clonotype was observed at least ten times. The chain combines TRBV5-1 with TRBJ2-3, with D possibly TRBD2 on 6 matching bases. Trimming left V 4 bases short and J 7 bases short, with 22 bases between. Per the germline V gene, CDR1 is SGHRS and CDR2 is YFSETQ. The CDR3 consists of 16 residues. CDR3 loop: CASSTATDTSRNTQYF. The DNA of the CDR3 is TGCGCCAGCAGCACCGCCACGGACACTAGCCGGAATACGCAGTATTTT.

The table lists this clonotype with a few counts. The V gene is TRBV9, the J gene TRBJ2-1, with D perhaps matching TRBD2 (5 bases). The length of the CDR3 is 17 residues. CDR1 and CDR2 from the germline V gene are SGDLS and YYNGEE. Trimming took off 0 bases at V and 9 bases at J, with 22 bases between the two ends. CDR3 sequence reads: CASSVEDSYPHFREQFF. Written as DNA, the CDR3 is TGTGCCAGCAGCGTAGAGGACTCCTACCCCCACTTCCGTGAGCAGTTCTTC.